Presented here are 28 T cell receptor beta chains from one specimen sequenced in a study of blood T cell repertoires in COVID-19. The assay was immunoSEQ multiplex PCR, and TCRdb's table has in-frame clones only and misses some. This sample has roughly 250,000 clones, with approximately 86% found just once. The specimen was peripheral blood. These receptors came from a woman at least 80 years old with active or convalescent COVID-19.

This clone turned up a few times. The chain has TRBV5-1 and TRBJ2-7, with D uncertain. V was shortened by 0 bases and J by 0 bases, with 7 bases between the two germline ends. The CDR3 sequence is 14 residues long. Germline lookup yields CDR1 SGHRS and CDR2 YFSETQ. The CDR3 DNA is TGCGCCAGCAGCTTGGATCCAGTCTCCTACGAGCAGTACTTC. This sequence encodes CASSLDPVSYEQYF.

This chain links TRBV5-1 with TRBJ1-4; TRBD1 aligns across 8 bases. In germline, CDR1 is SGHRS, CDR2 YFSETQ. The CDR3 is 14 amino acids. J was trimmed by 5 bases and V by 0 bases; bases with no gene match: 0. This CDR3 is CASSLDRGNEKLFF. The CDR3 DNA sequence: TGCGCCAGCAGCTTGGACAGGGGGAATGAAAAACTGTTTTTT. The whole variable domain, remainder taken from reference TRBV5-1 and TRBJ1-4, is KAGVTQTPRYLIKTRGQQVTLSCSPISGHRSVSWYQQTPGQGLQFLFEYFSETQRNKGNFPGRFSGRQFSNSRSEMNVSTLELGDSALYLCASSLDRGNEKLFFGSGTQLSVL.

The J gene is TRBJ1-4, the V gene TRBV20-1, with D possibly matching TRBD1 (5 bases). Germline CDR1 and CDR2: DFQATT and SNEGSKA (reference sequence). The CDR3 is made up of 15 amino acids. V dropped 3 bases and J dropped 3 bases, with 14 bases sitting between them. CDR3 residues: CSASSTGHSNEKLFF. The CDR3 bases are TGCAGTGCTAGTTCCACAGGCCACTCTAATGAAAAACTGTTTTTT.

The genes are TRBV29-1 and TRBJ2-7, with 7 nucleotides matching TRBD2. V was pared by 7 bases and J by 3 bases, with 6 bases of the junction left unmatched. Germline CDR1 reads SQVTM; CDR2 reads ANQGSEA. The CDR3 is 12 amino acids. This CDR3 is CSAGVAGYEQYF. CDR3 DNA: TGCAGCGCGGGGGTAGCGGGCTACGAGCAGTACTTC.

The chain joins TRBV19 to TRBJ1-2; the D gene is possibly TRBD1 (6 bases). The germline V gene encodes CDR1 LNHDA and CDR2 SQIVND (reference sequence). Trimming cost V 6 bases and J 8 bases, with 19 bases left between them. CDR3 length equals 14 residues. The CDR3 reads CASSGVTTGFGYTF. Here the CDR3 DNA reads TGTGCCAGTAGCGGGGTAACAACAGGGTTCGGCTACACCTTC.

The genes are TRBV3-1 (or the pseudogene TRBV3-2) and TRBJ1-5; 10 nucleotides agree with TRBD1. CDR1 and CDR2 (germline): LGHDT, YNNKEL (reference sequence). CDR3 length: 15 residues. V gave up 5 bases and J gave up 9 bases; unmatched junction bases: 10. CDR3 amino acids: CASSIGTGDLGPQHF. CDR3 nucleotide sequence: TGTGCCAGCAGCATCGGGACAGGGGACTTAGGGCCCCAGCATTTT.

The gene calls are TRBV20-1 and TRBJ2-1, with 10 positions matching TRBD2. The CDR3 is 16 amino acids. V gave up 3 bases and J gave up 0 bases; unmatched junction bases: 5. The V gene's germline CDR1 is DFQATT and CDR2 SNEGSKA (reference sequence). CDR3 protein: CSASFASGSSYNEQFF. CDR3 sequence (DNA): TGCAGTGCTAGTTTTGCTAGCGGGAGCTCCTACAATGAGCAGTTCTTC.

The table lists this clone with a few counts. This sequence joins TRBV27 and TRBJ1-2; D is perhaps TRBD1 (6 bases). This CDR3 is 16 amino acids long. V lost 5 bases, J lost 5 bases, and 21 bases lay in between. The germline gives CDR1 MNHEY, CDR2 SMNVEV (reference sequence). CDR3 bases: TGTGCCAGCAGTCACTGGGACACCCTCTCCGCTTATGGCTACACCTTC. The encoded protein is CASSHWDTLSAYGYTF.

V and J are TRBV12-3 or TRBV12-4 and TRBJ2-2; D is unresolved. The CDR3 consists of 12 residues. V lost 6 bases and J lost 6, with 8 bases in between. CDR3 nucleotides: TGTGCCAGCAGAACTACCTCCGGGGAGCTGTTTTTT. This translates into CASRTTSGELFF.

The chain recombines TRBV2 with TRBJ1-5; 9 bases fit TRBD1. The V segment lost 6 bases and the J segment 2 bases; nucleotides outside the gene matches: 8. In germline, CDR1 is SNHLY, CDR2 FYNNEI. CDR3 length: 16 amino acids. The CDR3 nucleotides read TGTGCCAGCAGAGCCGACAGGGGGAACGGCAATCAGCCCCAGCATTTT. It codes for CASRADRGNGNQPQHF.

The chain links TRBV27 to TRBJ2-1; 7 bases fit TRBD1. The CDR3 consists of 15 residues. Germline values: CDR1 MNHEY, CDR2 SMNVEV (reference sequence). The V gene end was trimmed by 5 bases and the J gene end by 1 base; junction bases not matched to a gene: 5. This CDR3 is CASSATGSSYNEQFF. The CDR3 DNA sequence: TGTGCCAGCAGTGCGACAGGGTCATCCTACAATGAGCAGTTCTTC.

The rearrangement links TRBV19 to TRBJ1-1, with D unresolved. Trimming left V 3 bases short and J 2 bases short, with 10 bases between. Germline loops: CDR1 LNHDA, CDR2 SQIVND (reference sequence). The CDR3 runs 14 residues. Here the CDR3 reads CASSMTRGNTEAFF. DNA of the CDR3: TGTGCCAGTAGTATGACCAGAGGCAACACTGAAGCTTTCTTT.

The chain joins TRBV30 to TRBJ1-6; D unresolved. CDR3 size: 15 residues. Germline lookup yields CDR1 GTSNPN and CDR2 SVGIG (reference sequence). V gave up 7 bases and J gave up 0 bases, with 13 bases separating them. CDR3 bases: TGTGCCTCCAACCTCGGGAGCTCCTATAATTCACCCCTCCACTTT. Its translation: CASNLGSSYNSPLHF.

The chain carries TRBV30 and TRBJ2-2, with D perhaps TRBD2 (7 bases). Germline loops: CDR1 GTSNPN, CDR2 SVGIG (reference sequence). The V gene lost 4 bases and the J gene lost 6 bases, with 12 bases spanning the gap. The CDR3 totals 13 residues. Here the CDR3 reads CAWKRGGPGELFF. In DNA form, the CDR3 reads TGTGCCTGGAAGAGGGGGGGTCCCGGGGAGCTGTTTTTT.

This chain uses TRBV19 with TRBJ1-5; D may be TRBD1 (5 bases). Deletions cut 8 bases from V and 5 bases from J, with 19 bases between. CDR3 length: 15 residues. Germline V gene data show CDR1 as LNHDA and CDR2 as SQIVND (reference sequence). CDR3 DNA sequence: TGTGCCAGTTCCAAAATGCCAGGGCCTTATCAGCCCCAGCATTTT. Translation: CASSKMPGPYQPQHF.

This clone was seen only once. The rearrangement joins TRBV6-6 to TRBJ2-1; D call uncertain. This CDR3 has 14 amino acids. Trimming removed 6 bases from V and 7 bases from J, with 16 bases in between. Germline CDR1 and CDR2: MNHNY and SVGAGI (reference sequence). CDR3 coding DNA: TGTGCCAGCAGGCCCGCCCTACCTTCGAATGAGCAGTTCTTC. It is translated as CASRPALPSNEQFF.

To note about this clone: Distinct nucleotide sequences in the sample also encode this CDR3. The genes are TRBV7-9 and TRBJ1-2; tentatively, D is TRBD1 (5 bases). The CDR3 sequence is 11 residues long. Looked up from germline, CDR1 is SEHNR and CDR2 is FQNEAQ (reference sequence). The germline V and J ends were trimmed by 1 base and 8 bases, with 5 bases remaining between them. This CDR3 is CASSLGGGYTF. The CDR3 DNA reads TGTGCCAGCAGCTTAGGGGGCGGCTACACCTTC.

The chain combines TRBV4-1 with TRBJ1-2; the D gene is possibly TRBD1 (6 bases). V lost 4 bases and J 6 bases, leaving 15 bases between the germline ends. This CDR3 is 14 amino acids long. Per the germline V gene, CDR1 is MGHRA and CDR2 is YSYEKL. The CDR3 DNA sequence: TGCGCCAGCAGCCTACAGGGAGGGGCGGATGGCTACACCTTC. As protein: CASSLQGGADGYTF.

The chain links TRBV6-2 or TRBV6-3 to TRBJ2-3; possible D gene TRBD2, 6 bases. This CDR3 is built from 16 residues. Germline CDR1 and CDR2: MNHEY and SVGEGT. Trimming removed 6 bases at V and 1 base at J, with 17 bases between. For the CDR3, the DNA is TGTGCCAGCAGCCCTCTGGGGGGTAAGGGCACAGATACGCAGTATTTT. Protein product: CASSPLGGKGTDTQYF.

CDR3 in amino acids: CATSDAWTGNTDTQYF. The DNA for the CDR3 is TGTGCCACCAGTGACGCTTGGACAGGGAACACAGATACGCAGTATTTT. This chain links TRBV24-1 with TRBJ2-3; 8 bases line up with TRBD1. V gave up 4 bases and J gave up 2 bases; unmatched junction bases: 7. The CDR3 is 16 amino acids. CDR1 is KGHDR and CDR2 is SFDVKD in the germline V gene.

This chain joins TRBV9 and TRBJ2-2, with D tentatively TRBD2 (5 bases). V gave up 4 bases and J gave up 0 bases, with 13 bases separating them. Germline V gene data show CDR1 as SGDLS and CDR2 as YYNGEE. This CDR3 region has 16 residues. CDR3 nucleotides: TGTGCCAGCAGCCCCGGGGTATTATCGAACACCGGGGAGCTGTTTTTT. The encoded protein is CASSPGVLSNTGELFF.

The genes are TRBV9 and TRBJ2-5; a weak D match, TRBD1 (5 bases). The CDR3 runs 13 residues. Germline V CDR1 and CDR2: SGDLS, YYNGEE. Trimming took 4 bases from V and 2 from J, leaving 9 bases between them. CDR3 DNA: TGTGCCAGCAGCCCAGGGATTCAAGAGACCCAGTACTTC. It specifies CASSPGIQETQYF.

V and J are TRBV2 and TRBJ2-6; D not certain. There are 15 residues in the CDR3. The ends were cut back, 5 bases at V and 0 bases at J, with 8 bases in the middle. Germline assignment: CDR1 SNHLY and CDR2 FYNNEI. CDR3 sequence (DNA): TGTGCCAGCAGTTTAACGGGCTCTGGGGCCAACGTCCTGACTTTC. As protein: CASSLTGSGANVLTF.

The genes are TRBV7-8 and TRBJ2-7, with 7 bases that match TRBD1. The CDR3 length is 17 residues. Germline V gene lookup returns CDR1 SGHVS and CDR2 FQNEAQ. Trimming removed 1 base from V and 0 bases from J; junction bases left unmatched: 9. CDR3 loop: CASSLEGAGFSSYEQYF. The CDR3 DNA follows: TGTGCCAGCAGCTTAGAGGGGGCAGGCTTCAGCTCCTACGAGCAGTACTTC.

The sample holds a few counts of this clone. CDR3 loop: CASTTGTSHYEQYF. In DNA, the CDR3 is TGTGCCAGCACCACCGGGACTTCCCACTACGAGCAGTACTTC. V is TRBV7-9 and J is TRBJ2-7, with D perhaps TRBD2 (6 bases). V was trimmed by 7 bases and J by 3 bases, leaving 16 bases between them. CDR1 is SEHNR, CDR2 FQNEAQ, per germline (reference sequence). This CDR3 has 14 residues.

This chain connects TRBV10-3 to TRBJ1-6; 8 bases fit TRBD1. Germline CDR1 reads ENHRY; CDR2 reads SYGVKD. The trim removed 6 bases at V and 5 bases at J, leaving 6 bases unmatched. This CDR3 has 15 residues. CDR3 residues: CAIREQGGNNSPLHF. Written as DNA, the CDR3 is TGTGCCATCAGGGAACAGGGGGGAAATAATTCACCCCTCCACTTT.

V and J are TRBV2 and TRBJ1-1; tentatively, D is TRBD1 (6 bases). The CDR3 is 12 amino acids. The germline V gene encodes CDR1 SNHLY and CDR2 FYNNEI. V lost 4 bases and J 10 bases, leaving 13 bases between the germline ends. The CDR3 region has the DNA TGTGCCAGCAGTGGGGGGGGCCAGGGAGCTTTCTTT. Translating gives CASSGGGQGAFF.

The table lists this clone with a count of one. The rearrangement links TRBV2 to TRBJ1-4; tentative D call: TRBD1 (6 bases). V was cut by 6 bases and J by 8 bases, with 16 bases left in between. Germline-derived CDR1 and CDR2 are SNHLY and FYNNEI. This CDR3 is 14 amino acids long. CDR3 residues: CASRWDTDGEKLFF. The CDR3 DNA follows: TGTGCCAGCAGGTGGGACACCGACGGAGAAAAACTGTTTTTT.